The clone carrying this T cell receptor (beta chain) was seen ten or more times. Alpha- and beta-chain coverage of first-strand cDNA came from TRAV- and TRBV-specific primers. The authors ran around 22 PCR cycles to amplify TCRs with a constant-region primer and V-primer adapter. TCRdb analysed the reads with MiXCR anew, one entry per CDR3 protein. Of 65,000 to 85,000 distinct CDR3 sequences listed, less than 20% are singletons. Time point indicated: after trial treatment. The treatment: LDRT plus nivolumab, ipilimumab, low-dose cyclophosphamide and aspirin (RACIN trial). Administered to the donors were nivolumab, ipilimumab, aspirin, low-dose cyclophosphamide and low-dose radiotherapy. The record originates from a study of low-dose radiotherapy and immunotherapy resistance in tumors. Per germline, CDR1 SGHRS and CDR2 YFSETQ. The ends were cut back, 0 bases at V and 5 bases at J, with 17 bases in the middle. The CDR3 has 16 residues.

This sequence originates from a male donor with prostate cancer. This chain links TRBV5-1 with TRBJ2-5; D is undetermined. This specimen was PBMCs, taken after low-dose radiotherapy plus immunotherapy. CDR3 region: CASSLVDGKMSETQYF. As DNA, the CDR3 is TGCGCCAGCAGCTTGGTGGACGGAAAGATGAGTGAGACCCAGTACTTC.